The present entry profiles one T cell receptor beta chain with its context. Only in-frame clones appear in the TCRdb table, and some are missing; sequencing was by immunoSEQ multiplex PCR. Of around 200,000 clones in the sample, about 89% were seen once. This record comes from a study of blood T cell repertoires in COVID-19. Study-level background: Sources were T cells, B-cell-depleted T cells, or PBMCs; the material itself was cDNA or gDNA.

The CDR3 covers 14 residues. Germline V gene lookup returns CDR1 SEHNR and CDR2 FQNEAQ (reference sequence). J gave up 8 bases and V 5 bases, and 6 bases lay outside the gene matches. Specimen: peripheral blood. The rearrangement joins TRBV7-9 to TRBJ1-4; 9 bases agree with TRBD1. The TCR was taken from a middle-aged man with active or convalescent COVID-19. The CDR3 region is CASSTGGAGEKLFF. In nucleotides, the CDR3 is TGTGCCAGCAGCACAGGGGGCGCTGGAGAAAAACTGTTTTTT.